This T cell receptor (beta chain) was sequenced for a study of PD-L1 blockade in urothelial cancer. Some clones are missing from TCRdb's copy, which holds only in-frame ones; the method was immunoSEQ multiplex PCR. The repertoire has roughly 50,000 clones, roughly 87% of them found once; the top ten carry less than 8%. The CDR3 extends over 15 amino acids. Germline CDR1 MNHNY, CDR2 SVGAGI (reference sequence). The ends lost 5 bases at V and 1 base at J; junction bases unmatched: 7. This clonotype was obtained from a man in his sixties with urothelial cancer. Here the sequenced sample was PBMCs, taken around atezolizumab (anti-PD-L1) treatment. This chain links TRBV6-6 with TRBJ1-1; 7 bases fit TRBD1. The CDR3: CASSNAGTANTEAFF. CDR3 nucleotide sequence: TGTGCCAGCAGTAACGCCGGGACAGCGAACACTGAAGCTTTCTTT.